One and the same sample provided the 26 T cell receptor beta chains below, sequenced in a study of T-cell reconstitution after alpha-beta-depleted transplantation in children. During its preparation, the TCRbeta library received unique molecular identifiers. TCRdb re-called the PCR reads through MiXCR, storing one row per CDR3 protein. The sample includes 15,000 to 20,000 distinct CDR3 sequences, 5.1% of them seen just once. The sample in question was PBMCs, obtained before TCRalphabeta/CD19-depleted stem cell transplant. Every receptor here comes from a boy younger than 18 with acute lymphoblastic leukemia, due to receive a stem cell transplant.

This clonotype was recorded at least ten times. The rearrangement joins TRBV29-1 to TRBJ2-5, with a tentative D call TRBD1 (6 bases). This CDR3 is 14 amino acids long. V was trimmed by 3 bases and J by 1 base, leaving 12 bases between them. Germline V gene data show CDR1 as SQVTM and CDR2 as ANQGSEA. The CDR3 nucleotides read TGCAGCGTTGACGTAGGACAGAGCCAAGAGACCCAGTACTTC. Encoded protein: CSVDVGQSQETQYF.

This clonotype appeared many times. The CDR3, as DNA: TGCGCCAGCAGCTTTCCTTTATTCGGTTTTGGTATATCGAATACGCAGTATTTT. It encodes CASSFPLFGFGISNTQYF. The chain couples TRBV5-1 to TRBJ2-3, with D unresolved. The CDR3 extends over 18 amino acids. CDR1 and CDR2 from the germline V gene are SGHRS and YFSETQ. Trimming took 2 bases from V and 7 from J, leaving 26 bases between them.

This clonotype was observed at least ten times. In nucleotides, the CDR3 is TGCAGTGCTAGAGGACCCCTATCCCGGCAGGGGGCCTACAATGAGCAGTTCTTC. As protein: CSARGPLSRQGAYNEQFF. The gene calls are TRBV20-1 and TRBJ2-1; 7 nucleotides match TRBD1. The CDR3 consists of 18 residues. V trimming: 1 base; J trimming: 2 bases; junction bases outside the gene matches: 14. Germline V gene data show CDR1 as DFQATT and CDR2 as SNEGSKA (reference sequence).

This clonotype was detected ten times or more. The chain employs TRBV20-1 and TRBJ1-1; weak D call: TRBD1 (5 bases). V dropped 3 bases and J dropped 4 bases, with 15 bases sitting between them. The CDR3 is made up of 14 amino acids. Germline assignment: CDR1 DFQATT and CDR2 SNEGSKA (reference sequence). The DNA of the CDR3 is TGCAGTGCTAGTCGGGGAGGAAGGGGCACTGAAGCTTTCTTT. Translating gives CSASRGGRGTEAFF.

In this sample, this clonotype turned up many times. V gene TRBV3-1 combines with J gene TRBJ2-7, with 13 bases lining up with TRBD2. With V trimmed by 1 base and J by 6 bases, 6 bases remained unmatched. The germline gives CDR1 LGHDT, CDR2 YNNKEL (reference sequence). This CDR3 is built from 16 residues. The CDR3 loop is CASSQGTSGRRSEQYF. CDR3 nucleotide sequence: TGTGCCAGCAGCCAAGGGACTAGCGGGAGACGGAGCGAGCAGTACTTC.

This clonotype rates as medium-sized (0.01 to 0.1%). The rearrangement uses TRBV20-1 and TRBJ2-1; perhaps TRBD1 as D (6 bases). Germline CDR1 is DFQATT and CDR2 is SNEGSKA (reference sequence). CDR3 length equals 16 residues. Trimming shortened V by 0 bases and J by 0 bases, and 12 bases separated the two germline ends. The CDR3 spells CSARDPPGHSYNEQFF. The CDR3 DNA reads as TGCAGTGCTAGAGATCCTCCGGGACACTCCTACAATGAGCAGTTCTTC.

In this sample, this clonotype turned up many times. The chain links TRBV12-3 or TRBV12-4 to TRBJ1-2, with D unclear. There are 13 residues in the CDR3. V was pared by 1 base and J by 4 bases, with 7 bases between. CDR3 protein: CASSLVGGYGYTF. The CDR3 coding sequence is TGTGCCAGCAGTTTAGTGGGTGGCTATGGCTACACCTTC.

This clonotype was counted ten times or more. The chain is built from TRBV20-1 and TRBJ2-1; the match to TRBD2 covers 7 bases. With V trimmed by 5 bases and J by 6 bases, 10 bases remained unmatched. CDR1 DFQATT and CDR2 SNEGSKA come from the germline V gene (reference sequence). The CDR3 runs to 14 residues. The CDR3 sequence: CSAQRDALLNEQFF. The CDR3 nucleotides are TGCAGTGCTCAGCGGGACGCCCTACTCAATGAGCAGTTCTTC.

V is TRBV18 and J is TRBJ2-1; 8 bases agree with TRBD2. Germline lookup yields CDR1 KGHSH and CDR2 LQKENI. The V and J ends lost 4 bases and 9 bases, in that order; junction bases with no gene match: 14. The CDR3 totals 16 residues. The CDR3 protein is CASSRQAGGELGEQFF. In DNA form, the CDR3 reads TGTGCCAGCTCACGGCAGGCGGGAGGTGAGCTGGGTGAGCAGTTCTTC.

This clonotype has just a few counts. The chain couples TRBV3-1 to TRBJ2-1, with 7 positions matching TRBD2. CDR1 and CDR2 (germline): LGHDT, YNNKEL (reference sequence). The CDR3 totals 17 residues. V trimming: 4 bases; J trimming: 4 bases; junction bases outside the gene matches: 13. In DNA form, the CDR3 reads TGTGCCAGCAGCCCCTTTACGCTAGCGGAAATTTACAATGAGCAGTTCTTC. Its translation: CASSPFTLAEIYNEQFF.

This clonotype was detected ten times or more. The rearrangement links TRBV5-1 to TRBJ2-1, with 10 bases identical to TRBD2. Germline V lookup: CDR1 SGHRS, CDR2 YFSETQ. V was pared by 4 bases and J by 0 bases, with 10 bases of the junction left unmatched. The CDR3 runs to 18 residues. In DNA form, the CDR3 reads TGCGCCAGCAGCCTGCGGACTAGCGGAGGGAGCTCCTACAATGAGCAGTTCTTC. This sequence encodes CASSLRTSGGSSYNEQFF.

This clonotype was counted at least ten times. The chain has TRBV11-3 and TRBJ2-3; tentative D call: TRBD2 (5 bases). CDR1 SGHNT and CDR2 YENEEA come from the germline V gene. V lost 4 bases, J lost 1 base, and 12 bases lay in between. The CDR3 has 15 amino acids. This CDR3 reads CASSSRSLGTDTQYF. The CDR3, as DNA: TGTGCCAGCAGCTCCAGATCACTAGGCACAGATACGCAGTATTTT. The variable domain in full, completed from reference TRBV11-3 and TRBJ2-3, reads EAGVVQSPRYKIIEKKQPVAFWCNPISGHNTLYWYLQNLGQGPELLIRYENEEAVDDSQLPKDRFSAERLKGVDSTLKIQPAELGDSAVYLCASSSRSLGTDTQYFGPGTRLTVL.

This clonotype appeared many times. The chain couples TRBV11-3 to TRBJ1-3; D may be TRBD1 (5 bases). There are 15 residues in the CDR3. Germline V CDR1 and CDR2: SGHNT, YENEEA. V lost 1 base and J 3 bases, leaving 10 bases between the germline ends. In nucleotides, the CDR3 is TGTGCCAGCAGCTTAGGAGGACAAGGTGGAAACACCATATATTTT. Its protein is CASSLGGQGGNTIYF.

This clonotype was recorded only once. The gene calls are TRBV23-1 and TRBJ2-7, with 8 positions matching TRBD1. TRBV23-1 belongs to the ORF category, with a function that is uncertain. V was clipped by 0 bases and J by 4 bases; unmatched bases: 2. This CDR3 comprises 14 residues. The CDR3 here is CASSQSDREYEQYF. DNA of the CDR3: TGCGCCAGCAGTCAATCGGACAGGGAGTACGAGCAGTACTTC.

Ten or more counts support this clonotype. CDR3 sequence reads: CAISEGGTNTEAFF. The CDR3 DNA reads as TGTGCCATCAGTGAAGGGGGGACGAACACTGAAGCTTTCTTT. The chain is built from TRBV10-3 and TRBJ1-1; D is perhaps TRBD1 (6 bases). V gave up 3 bases and J gave up 1 base, with 9 bases separating them. In germline, CDR1 is ENHRY, CDR2 SYGVKD. The CDR3 loop spans 14 amino acids.

This clonotype was counted many times. The genes are TRBV19 and TRBJ2-2, with TRBD2 as a possible D gene (6 bases). Trimming took off 7 bases at V and 3 bases at J, with 18 bases between the two ends. Germline loops: CDR1 LNHDA, CDR2 SQIVND (reference sequence). The CDR3 has 16 amino acids. The CDR3 DNA sequence: TGTGCCAGTACCCCCCCCGATCAGCGGGACACCGGGGAGCTGTTTTTT. Its protein product is CASTPPDQRDTGELFF.

This clonotype was recorded at least ten times. J is TRBJ1-6 and V is TRBV13; D perhaps matches TRBD1 (6 bases). CDR3 length: 14 residues. The germline CDR1 and CDR2 sequences are PRHDT and FYEKMQ (reference sequence). Trimming shortened V by 2 bases and J by 8 bases, and 10 bases separated the two germline ends. CDR3 region: CASSLLTGHSPLHF. In DNA, the CDR3 is TGTGCCAGCAGCTTATTGACAGGACATTCACCCCTCCACTTT. Based on the CDR3 plus reference TRBV13 and TRBJ1-6, the full variable domain is AAGVIQSPRHLIKEKRETATLKCYPIPRHDTVYWYQQGPGQDPQFLISFYEKMQSDKGSIPDRFSAQQFSDYHSELNMSSLELGDSALYFCASSLLTGHSPLHFGNGTRLTVT.

This clonotype has ten or more counts. The chain recombines TRBV28 with TRBJ2-2, with 9 nucleotides matching TRBD2. The CDR3 sequence is 17 residues long. Trimming cost V 0 bases and J 1 base; bases outside gene matches: 3. Germline values: CDR1 MDHEN, CDR2 SYDVKM. This CDR3 reads CASSLWQTSGNTGELFF. CDR3 sequence (DNA): TGTGCCAGCAGTTTATGGCAGACTAGCGGGAACACCGGGGAGCTGTTTTTT.

In its sample, this clonotype was seen many times. V gene TRBV13 combines with J gene TRBJ2-7, with 8 bases aligning to TRBD2. J gave up 6 bases and V 5 bases, and 3 bases lay outside the gene matches. There are 12 residues in the CDR3. CDR1 and CDR2 (germline): PRHDT, FYEKMQ (reference sequence). The CDR3, as DNA: TGTGCCAGCAGCCCCGGGAGGGGCGAGCAGTACTTC. Translating gives CASSPGRGEQYF.

This clonotype was found many times. The J gene is TRBJ2-5, the V gene TRBV6-5; tentative D call: TRBD2 (6 bases). This CDR3 is 17 amino acids long. Between the trimmed V and J ends, which lost 1 base and 5 bases, there was a span of 20 bases. Germline CDR1 is MNHEY and CDR2 is SVGAGI. The CDR3 coding sequence is TGTGCCAGCAGTTACTTACTCGGTCGGGGACGGGGGGAGACCCAGTACTTC. Translated, it gives CASSYLLGRGRGETQYF.

Ten or more counts support this clonotype. The chain joins TRBV7-2 to TRBJ2-5, with 11 bases fitting TRBD1. Germline assignment: CDR1 SGHTA and CDR2 FQGNSA. With V trimmed by 6 bases and J by 4 bases, 7 bases remained unmatched. CDR3 length: 15 amino acids. CDR3 coding DNA: TGTGCCAGCAGTTGGGACAGGGGGTATGGAGAGACCCAGTACTTC. It yields the protein CASSWDRGYGETQYF.

This clonotype was seen ten or more times. The J gene is TRBJ2-2, the V gene TRBV7-2, with a possible D match to TRBD1 (6 bases). Trimming stripped 5 bases from V and 6 bases from J, with 10 bases between. Germline loops: CDR1 SGHTA, CDR2 FQGNSA. The length of the CDR3 is 13 residues. CDR3 region: CASSEYRAGELFF. CDR3 coding DNA: TGTGCCAGCAGCGAGTACAGGGCCGGGGAGCTGTTTTTT.

This clonotype was found many times. V gene TRBV9 combines with J gene TRBJ2-1; maybe TRBD2 (6 bases). Germline V gene data show CDR1 as SGDLS and CDR2 as YYNGEE. V was shortened by 3 bases and J by 0 bases, with 19 bases between the two germline ends. The CDR3 loop spans 18 amino acids. The CDR3 DNA sequence: TGTGCCAGCAGCGCCAGTCCGGGACTGGTTAGCTCCTACAATGAGCAGTTCTTC. Its translation: CASSASPGLVSSYNEQFF.

This clonotype is labeled as medium-sized. The chain couples TRBV20-1 to TRBJ2-6, with D unresolved. Germline assignment: CDR1 DFQATT and CDR2 SNEGSKA (reference sequence). Trimming took 2 bases from V and 0 from J, leaving 2 bases between them. The length of the CDR3 is 13 residues. CDR3 DNA: TGCAGTGCTAGACTCTCTGGGGCCAACGTCCTGACTTTC. Protein sequence: CSARLSGANVLTF.

Ten or more counts support this clonotype. The V gene is TRBV9, the J gene TRBJ1-3; 8 bases are a match to TRBD1. Trimming removed 3 bases from V and 0 bases from J; junction bases left unmatched: 8. CDR3 length equals 17 residues. The germline V gene has CDR1 SGDLS and CDR2 YYNGEE. In nucleotides, the CDR3 is TGTGCCAGCAGCGAGAGGGACAGGCCCCTCTCTGGAAACACCATATATTTT. This gives the protein CASSERDRPLSGNTIYF.

In its sample, this clonotype is medium-sized. The rearrangement uses TRBV29-1 and TRBJ1-1; D is unresolved. Germline values: CDR1 SQVTM, CDR2 ANQGSEA. V was pared by 2 bases and J by 5 bases, with 6 bases between. This CDR3 region has 11 residues. The CDR3 here is CSVEIPTEAFF. The CDR3 coding sequence is TGCAGCGTTGAAATCCCAACTGAAGCTTTCTTT.